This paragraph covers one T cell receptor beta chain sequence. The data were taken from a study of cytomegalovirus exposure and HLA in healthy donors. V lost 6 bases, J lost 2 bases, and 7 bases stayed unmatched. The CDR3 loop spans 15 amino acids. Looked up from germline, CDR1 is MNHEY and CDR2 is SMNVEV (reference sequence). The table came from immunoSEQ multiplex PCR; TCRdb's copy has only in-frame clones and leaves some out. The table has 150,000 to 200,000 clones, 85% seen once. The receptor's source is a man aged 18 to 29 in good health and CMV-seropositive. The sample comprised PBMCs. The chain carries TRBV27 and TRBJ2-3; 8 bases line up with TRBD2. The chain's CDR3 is CASRTLAAYTDTQYF. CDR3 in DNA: TGTGCCAGCAGGACACTAGCGGCCTACACAGATACGCAGTATTTT.